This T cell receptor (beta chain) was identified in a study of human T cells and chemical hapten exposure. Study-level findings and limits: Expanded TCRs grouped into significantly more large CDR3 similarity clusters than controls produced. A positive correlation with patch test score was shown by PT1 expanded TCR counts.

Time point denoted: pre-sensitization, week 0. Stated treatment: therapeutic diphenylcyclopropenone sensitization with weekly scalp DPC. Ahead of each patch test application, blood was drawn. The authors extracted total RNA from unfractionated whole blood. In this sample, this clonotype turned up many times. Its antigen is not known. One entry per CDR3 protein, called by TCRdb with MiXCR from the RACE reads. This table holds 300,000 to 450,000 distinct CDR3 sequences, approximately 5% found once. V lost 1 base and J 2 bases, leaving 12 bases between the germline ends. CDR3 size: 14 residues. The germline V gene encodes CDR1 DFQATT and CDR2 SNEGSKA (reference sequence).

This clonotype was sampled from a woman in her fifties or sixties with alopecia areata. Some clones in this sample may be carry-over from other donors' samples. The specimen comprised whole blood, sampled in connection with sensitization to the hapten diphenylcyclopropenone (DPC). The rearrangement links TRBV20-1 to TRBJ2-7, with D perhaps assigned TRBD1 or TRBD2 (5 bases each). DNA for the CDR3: TGCAGTGCTAGAGCCCGGGACCAAACCTACGAGCAGTACTTC. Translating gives CSARARDQTYEQYF.